Below, 10 T cell receptor beta chains from the same sample are listed, as sequenced in a study of CD8 T cells in Susac syndrome. Reverse transcription used about 0.45 to 1 ug RNA and random hexamers. TCRdb redid the calling of the immunoSEQ multiplex PCR reads with MiXCR, one entry per CDR3 protein. The sample has around 130,000 distinct CDR3 sequences; 95% are singletons. Sample: CD4+ T cells from PBMCs. These receptors all come from a human donor with multiple sclerosis.

This chain links TRBV30 with TRBJ1-6, with D possibly TRBD1 on 5 matching bases. V was pared by 8 bases and J by 3 bases, with 11 bases between. The CDR3 is 13 residues long. CDR1 GTSNPN and CDR2 SVGIG come from the germline V gene (reference sequence). The CDR3 protein is CARQTDYNSPLHF. CDR3 DNA: TGTGCCCGACAGACAGACTATAATTCACCCCTCCACTTT.

The chain combines TRBV20-1 with TRBJ2-5, with a weak D call TRBD1 (6 bases). Per the germline V gene, CDR1 is DFQATT and CDR2 is SNEGSKA (reference sequence). The CDR3 contains 14 residues. V shed 3 bases and J shed 3 bases, with 14 bases lying between them. As DNA, the CDR3 is TGCAGTGCTAGGGGTGAGGGGGTGGAAGAGACCCAGTACTTC. Translating gives CSARGEGVEETQYF.

The chain joins TRBV7-2 to TRBJ1-2; D is unresolved. This CDR3 has 16 amino acids. With 4 bases removed from V and 6 bases from J, the gap between germline ends came to 21 bases. The germline V gene has CDR1 SGHTA and CDR2 FQGNSA. The CDR3 spells CASSSPPGNRAHGYTF. CDR3 DNA: TGTGCCAGCAGCTCCCCCCCCGGGAACAGAGCCCATGGCTACACCTTC.

The chain carries TRBV9 and TRBJ1-1, with D perhaps TRBD1 (5 bases). The V gene lost 2 bases and the J gene lost 0 bases, with 11 bases spanning the gap. CDR1 and CDR2 from the germline V gene are SGDLS and YYNGEE. There are 15 residues in the CDR3. This CDR3 reads CASSVGGGMNTEAFF. As DNA, the CDR3 is TGTGCCAGCAGCGTGGGCGGGGGAATGAACACTGAAGCTTTCTTT. Looking up the rest from reference TRBV9 and TRBJ1-1 gives the full variable domain: DSGVTQTPKHLITATGQRVTLRCSPRSGDLSVYWYQQSLDQGLQFLIQYYNGEERAKGNILERFSAQQFPDLHSELNLSSLELGDSALYFCASSVGGGMNTEAFFGQGTRLTVV.

The chain has TRBV20-1 and TRBJ2-5; no clear D. Trimming shortened V by 5 bases and J by 0 bases, and 16 bases separated the two germline ends. The CDR3 sequence is 15 residues long. In germline, CDR1 is DFQATT, CDR2 SNEGSKA (reference sequence). The CDR3 loop reads CSAPDILLYQETQYF. The CDR3 coding sequence is TGCAGTGCTCCCGACATTCTTTTGTACCAAGAGACCCAGTACTTC.

The CDR3 DNA reads as TGTGCCAGCACTCGGGACAGGGGTAATTCACCCCTCCACTTT. Its protein product is CASTRDRGNSPLHF. The gene calls are TRBV7-2 and TRBJ1-6; 10 nucleotides agree with TRBD1. The V and J ends lost 7 bases and 6 bases, in that order; junction bases with no gene match: 3. The CDR3 is 14 amino acids. From germline, CDR1 is SGHTA and CDR2 FQGNSA.

The chain is built from TRBV2 and TRBJ2-3; no reliable D call. The CDR3 length is 14 residues. CDR1 SNHLY and CDR2 FYNNEI come from the germline V gene. Trimming removed 5 bases from V and 1 base from J, with 10 bases in between. The CDR3 nucleotides read TGTGCCAGCAGTCAAAGTTGGGGCACAGATACGCAGTATTTT. It encodes CASSQSWGTDTQYF.

The CDR3: CASSAGGGDTQYF. CDR3 sequence (DNA): TGTGCCAGCAGCGCGGGGGGGGGTGATACGCAGTATTTT. The gene calls are TRBV27 and TRBJ2-3; 9 nucleotides agree with TRBD2. The CDR3 spans 13 residues. Germline V gene sequence: CDR1 MNHEY, CDR2 SMNVEV (reference sequence). J was trimmed by 6 bases and V by 6 bases; bases with no gene match: 4.

V gene TRBV3-1 combines with J gene TRBJ1-6; 8 bases map to TRBD1. The CDR3 spans 17 residues. From germline, CDR1 is LGHDT and CDR2 YNNKEL (reference sequence). V trimming: 5 bases; J trimming: 0 bases; junction bases outside the gene matches: 6. The CDR3 nucleotides are TGTGCCAGCAGCGCCCGGACAGGGAGCTCCTATAATTCACCCCTCCACTTT. It yields the protein CASSARTGSSYNSPLHF.

The chain joins TRBV20-1 to TRBJ2-7; 8 bases fit TRBD1. Germline assignment: CDR1 DFQATT and CDR2 SNEGSKA (reference sequence). Trimming cost V 7 bases and J 0 bases; bases outside gene matches: 5. This CDR3 comprises 13 residues. The CDR3 sequence: CSVGTGGSYEQYF. The CDR3 DNA sequence: TGCAGTGTGGGAACAGGGGGCTCCTACGAGCAGTACTTC.